This T cell receptor (beta chain) was found in a study of post-analysis software for immune sequencing data. cDNA libraries for TCR beta contained unique molecular identifiers. Each batch of about 0.95 to 11 million T cells produced some 450,000 cDNA molecules. A single record per CDR3 protein comes from TCRdb applying MiXCR to the PCR reads. The profile covers 650,000 to 850,000 distinct CDR3 sequences, with just over 45% appearing a single time and approximately 5% taken by the ten largest. This CDR3 has 12 amino acids. Germline CDR1 is SGDLS and CDR2 is YYNGEE. Trimming cost V 3 bases and J 7 bases, with 10 bases left between them. This clonotype appeared a single time. The antigen is not known. Broader study findings: Compared with controls, patients had more of 4 to 6 TRBV segments, including TRBV5-6, TRBV5-1 and TRBV20-1.

Material for sequencing was blood. This sequence originates from a girl under 18 with multiple sclerosis. The rearrangement links TRBV9 to TRBJ1-2; no clear D gene. The CDR3 spells CASSDLVLGYTF. CDR3 in DNA: TGTGCCAGCAGCGACCTAGTTCTTGGCTACACCTTC.